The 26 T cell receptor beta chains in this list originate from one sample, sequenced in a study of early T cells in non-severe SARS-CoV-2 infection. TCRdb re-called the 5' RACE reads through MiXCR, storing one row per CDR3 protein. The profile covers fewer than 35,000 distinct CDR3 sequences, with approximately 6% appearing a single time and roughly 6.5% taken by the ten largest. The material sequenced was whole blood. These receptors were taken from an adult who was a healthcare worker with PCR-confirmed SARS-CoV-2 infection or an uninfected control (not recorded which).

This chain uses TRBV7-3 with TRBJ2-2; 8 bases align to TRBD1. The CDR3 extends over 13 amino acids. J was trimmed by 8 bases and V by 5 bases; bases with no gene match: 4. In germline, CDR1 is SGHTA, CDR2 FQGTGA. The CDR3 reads CASSQDRAGELFF. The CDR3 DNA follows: TGTGCCAGCAGCCAGGACAGGGCAGGGGAGCTGTTTTTT.

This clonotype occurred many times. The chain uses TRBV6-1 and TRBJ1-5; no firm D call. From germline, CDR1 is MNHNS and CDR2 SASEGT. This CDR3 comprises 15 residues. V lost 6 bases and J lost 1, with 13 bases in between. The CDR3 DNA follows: TGTGCCAGCAGCCAGGAGGGCGTCAGCAATCAGCCCCAGCATTTT. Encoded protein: CASSQEGVSNQPQHF.

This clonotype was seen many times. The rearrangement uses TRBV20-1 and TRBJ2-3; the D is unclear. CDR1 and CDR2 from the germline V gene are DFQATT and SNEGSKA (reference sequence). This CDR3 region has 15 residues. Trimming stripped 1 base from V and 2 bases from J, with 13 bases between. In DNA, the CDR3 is TGCAGTGCTAGAGTAGTCCCCTACGCCACAGATACGCAGTATTTT. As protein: CSARVVPYATDTQYF.

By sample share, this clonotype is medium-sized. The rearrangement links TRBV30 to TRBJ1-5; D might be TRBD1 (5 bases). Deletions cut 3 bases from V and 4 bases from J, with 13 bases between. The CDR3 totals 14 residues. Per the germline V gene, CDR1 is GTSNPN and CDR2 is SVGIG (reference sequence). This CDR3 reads CAWSGGSRNQPQHF. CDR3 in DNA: TGTGCCTGGAGCGGGGGGTCTAGGAATCAGCCCCAGCATTTT. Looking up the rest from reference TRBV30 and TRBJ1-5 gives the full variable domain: SQTIHQWPATLVQPVGSPLSLECTVEGTSNPNLYWYRQAAGRGLQLLFYSVGIGQISSEVPQNLSASRPQDRQFILSSKKLLLSDSGFYLCAWSGGSRNQPQHFGDGTRLSIL.

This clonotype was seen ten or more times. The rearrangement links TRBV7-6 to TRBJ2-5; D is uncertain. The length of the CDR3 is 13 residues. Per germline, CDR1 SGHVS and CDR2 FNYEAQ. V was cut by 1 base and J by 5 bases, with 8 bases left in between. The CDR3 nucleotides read TGTGCCAGCAGCTTAGGGGCAAGGGAGACCCAGTACTTC. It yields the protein CASSLGARETQYF.

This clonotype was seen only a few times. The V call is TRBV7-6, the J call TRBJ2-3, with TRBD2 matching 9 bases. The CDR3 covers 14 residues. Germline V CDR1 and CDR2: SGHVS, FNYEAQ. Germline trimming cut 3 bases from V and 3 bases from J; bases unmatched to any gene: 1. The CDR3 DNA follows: TGTGCCAGCAGCTTGCTAGCGGGGACAGATACGCAGTATTTT. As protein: CASSLLAGTDTQYF.

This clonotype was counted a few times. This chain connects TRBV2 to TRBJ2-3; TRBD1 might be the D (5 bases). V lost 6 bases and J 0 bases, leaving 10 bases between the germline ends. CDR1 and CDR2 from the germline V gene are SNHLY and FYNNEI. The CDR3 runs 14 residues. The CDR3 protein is CASRVRQSTDTQYF. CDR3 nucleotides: TGTGCCAGCAGGGTTAGACAGAGCACAGATACGCAGTATTTT. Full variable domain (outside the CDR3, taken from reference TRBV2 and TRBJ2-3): EPEVTQTPSHQVTQMGQEVILRCVPISNHLYFYWYRQILGQKVEFLVSFYNNEISEKSEIFDDQFSVERPDGSNFTLKIRSTKLEDSAMYFCASRVRQSTDTQYFGPGTRLTVL.

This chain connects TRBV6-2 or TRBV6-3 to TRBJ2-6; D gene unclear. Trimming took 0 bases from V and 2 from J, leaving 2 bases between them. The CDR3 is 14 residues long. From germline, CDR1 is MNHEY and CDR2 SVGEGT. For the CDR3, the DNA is TGTGCCAGCAGTTACTCGCCTGGGGCCAACGTCCTGACTTTC. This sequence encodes CASSYSPGANVLTF.

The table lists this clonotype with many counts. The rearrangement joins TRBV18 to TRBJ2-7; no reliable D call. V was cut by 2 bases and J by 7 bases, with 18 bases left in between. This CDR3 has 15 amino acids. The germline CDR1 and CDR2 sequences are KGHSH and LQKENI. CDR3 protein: CASSPRSGLLGEQYF. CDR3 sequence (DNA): TGTGCCAGCTCACCAAGGTCGGGTCTTCTGGGTGAGCAGTACTTC.

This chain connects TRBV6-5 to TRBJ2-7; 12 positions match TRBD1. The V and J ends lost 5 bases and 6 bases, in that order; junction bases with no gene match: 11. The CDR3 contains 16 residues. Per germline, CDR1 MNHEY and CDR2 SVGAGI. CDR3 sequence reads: CASSTRVGTGGVEQYF. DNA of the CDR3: TGTGCCAGCAGTACAAGGGTTGGGACAGGGGGCGTCGAGCAGTACTTC.

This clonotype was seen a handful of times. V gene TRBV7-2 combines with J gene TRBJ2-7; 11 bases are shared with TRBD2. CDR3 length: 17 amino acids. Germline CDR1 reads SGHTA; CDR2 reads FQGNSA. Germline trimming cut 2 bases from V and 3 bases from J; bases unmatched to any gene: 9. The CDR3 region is CASSLRASGRHFYEQYF. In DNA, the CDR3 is TGTGCCAGCAGCTTAAGGGCTAGCGGGAGGCATTTCTACGAGCAGTACTTC.

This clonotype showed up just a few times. The CDR3 coding sequence is TGTGCCAGCAGCGAAGACAACTATGGCTACACCTTC. This codes for CASSEDNYGYTF. The V and J genes are TRBV5-4 and TRBJ1-2; D uncertain. The germline V gene has CDR1 SGHNT and CDR2 YYREEE (reference sequence). V lost 4 bases, J lost 2 bases, and 6 bases lay in between. This CDR3 has 12 residues.

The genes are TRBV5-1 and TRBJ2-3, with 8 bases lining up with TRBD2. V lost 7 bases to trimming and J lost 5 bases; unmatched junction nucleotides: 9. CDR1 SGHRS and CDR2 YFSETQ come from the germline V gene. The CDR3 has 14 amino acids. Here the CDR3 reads CASATSGGGDTQYF. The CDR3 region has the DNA TGCGCCAGCGCAACTAGCGGAGGGGGAGATACGCAGTATTTT.

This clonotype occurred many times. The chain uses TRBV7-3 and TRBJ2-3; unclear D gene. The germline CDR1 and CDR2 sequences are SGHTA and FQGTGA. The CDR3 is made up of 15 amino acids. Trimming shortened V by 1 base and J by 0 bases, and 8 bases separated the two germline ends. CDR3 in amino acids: CASSLSGSSTDTQYF. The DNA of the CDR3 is TGTGCCAGCAGCTTAAGCGGTTCTAGCACAGATACGCAGTATTTT.

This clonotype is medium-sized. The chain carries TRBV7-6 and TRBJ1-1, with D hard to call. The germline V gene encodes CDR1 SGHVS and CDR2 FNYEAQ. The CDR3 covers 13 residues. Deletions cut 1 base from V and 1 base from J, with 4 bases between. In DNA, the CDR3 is TGTGCCAGCAGCTTAGAACAGAACACTGAAGCTTTCTTT. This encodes CASSLEQNTEAFF.

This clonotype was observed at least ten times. CDR3 sequence (DNA): TGTGCCAGCTCACCCCAGACCCCGAATAGCAATCAGCCCCAGCATTTT. Protein product: CASSPQTPNSNQPQHF. V is TRBV18 and J is TRBJ1-5; unclear D gene. Trimming pared 3 bases from V and 0 bases from J, leaving 12 bases between. The CDR3 length is 16 residues. Germline CDR1 is KGHSH and CDR2 is LQKENI. Full variable domain (remainder filled in from reference TRBV18 and TRBJ1-5): NAGVMQNPRHLVRRRGQEARLRCSPMKGHSHVYWYRQLPEEGLKFMVYLQKENIIDESGMPKERFSAEFPKEGPSILRIQQVVRGDSAAYFCASSPQTPNSNQPQHFGDGTRLSIL.

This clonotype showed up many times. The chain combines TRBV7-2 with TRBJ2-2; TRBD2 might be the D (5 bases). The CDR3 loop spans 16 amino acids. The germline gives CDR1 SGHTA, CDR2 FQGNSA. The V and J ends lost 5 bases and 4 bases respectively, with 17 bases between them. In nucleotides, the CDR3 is TGTGCCAGCAGCCCCCGCCGAGGGTGGCGCACCGGGGAGCTGTTTTTT. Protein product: CASSPRRGWRTGELFF.

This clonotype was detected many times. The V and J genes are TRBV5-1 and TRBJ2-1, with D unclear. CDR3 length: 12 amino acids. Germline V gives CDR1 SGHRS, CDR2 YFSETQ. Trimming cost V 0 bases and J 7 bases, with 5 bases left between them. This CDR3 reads CASSLDRNEQFF. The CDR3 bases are TGCGCCAGCAGCTTGGACCGGAATGAGCAGTTCTTC.

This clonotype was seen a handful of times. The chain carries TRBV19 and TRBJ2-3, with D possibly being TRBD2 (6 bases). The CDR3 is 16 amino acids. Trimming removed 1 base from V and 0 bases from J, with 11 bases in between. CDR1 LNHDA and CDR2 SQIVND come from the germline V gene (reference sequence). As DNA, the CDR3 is TGTGCCAGTAGTATAGCGACGGGAGAGAGCACAGATACGCAGTATTTT. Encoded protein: CASSIATGESTDTQYF.

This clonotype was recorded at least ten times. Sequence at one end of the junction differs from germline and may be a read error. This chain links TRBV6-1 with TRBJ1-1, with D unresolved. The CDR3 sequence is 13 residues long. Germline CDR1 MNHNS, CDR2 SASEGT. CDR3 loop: CASLSQPNTEVFF. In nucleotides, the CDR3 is TGTGCCAGCCTCTCCCAACCGAACACTGAAGTTTTCTTT.

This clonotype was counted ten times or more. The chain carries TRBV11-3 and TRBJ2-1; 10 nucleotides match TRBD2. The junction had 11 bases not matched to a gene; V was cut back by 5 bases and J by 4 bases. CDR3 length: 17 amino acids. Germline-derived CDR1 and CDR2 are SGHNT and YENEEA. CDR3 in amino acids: CASSPGEGTSEYNEQFF. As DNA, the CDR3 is TGTGCCAGCAGCCCTGGAGAGGGGACTAGCGAATACAATGAGCAGTTCTTC.

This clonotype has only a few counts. The CDR3 protein is CASGLGLAGAGELFF. Here the CDR3 DNA reads TGTGCTAGTGGTTTGGGACTAGCGGGAGCCGGGGAGCTGTTTTTT. This chain links TRBV12-5 with TRBJ2-2; TRBD2 matches 12 bases. Germline assignment: CDR1 LGHNT and CDR2 FRNRAP. V lost 1 base to trimming and J lost 6 bases; unmatched junction nucleotides: 0. The CDR3 covers 15 residues.

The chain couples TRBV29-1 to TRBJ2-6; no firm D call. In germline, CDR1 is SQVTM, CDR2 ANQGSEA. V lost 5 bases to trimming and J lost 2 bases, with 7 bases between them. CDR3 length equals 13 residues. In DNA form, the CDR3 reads TGCAGCGTTTCTCAGACTGGGGCCAACGTCCTGACTTTC. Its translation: CSVSQTGANVLTF.

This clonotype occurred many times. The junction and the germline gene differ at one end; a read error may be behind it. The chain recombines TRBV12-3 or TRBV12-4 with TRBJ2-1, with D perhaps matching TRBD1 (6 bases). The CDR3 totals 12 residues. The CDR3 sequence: CAGSLPGQEQFF. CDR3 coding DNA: TGTGCCGGCAGTTTACCTGGACAGGAGCAGTTCTTC.

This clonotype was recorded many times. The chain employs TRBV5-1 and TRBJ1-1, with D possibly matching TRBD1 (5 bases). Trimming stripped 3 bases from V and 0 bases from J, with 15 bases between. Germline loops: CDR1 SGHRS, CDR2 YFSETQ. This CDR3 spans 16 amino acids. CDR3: CASSSEMTAMNTEAFF. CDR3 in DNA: TGCGCCAGCAGCTCCGAGATGACAGCAATGAACACTGAAGCTTTCTTT.

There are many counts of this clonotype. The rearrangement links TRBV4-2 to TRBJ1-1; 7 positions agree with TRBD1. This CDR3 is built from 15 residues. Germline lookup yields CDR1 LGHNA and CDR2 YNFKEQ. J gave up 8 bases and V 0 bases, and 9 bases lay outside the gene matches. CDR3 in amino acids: CASSQDSTGVFEAFF. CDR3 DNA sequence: TGTGCCAGCAGCCAAGATAGTACAGGGGTATTCGAAGCTTTCTTT.